A selection of T cell receptor beta chains follows, all from one sample in a study of blood T cell repertoires in COVID-19. Profiling relied on immunoSEQ multiplex PCR, and the TCRdb table lists in-frame clones only, not all of them. The table lists 88,000 or so clones, about 80% of them singletons. The sample comprised peripheral blood. All receptors derive from a human donor in a cohort sampled during active COVID-19. Both conserved end residues are part of each CDR3. Each record gives: V gene, clone size, J gene, CDR3 protein. Size values are once, few and many counts, or a class for expanded clones, and some rows have none.

>TRBV28|.|TRBJ2-5
CASSLPRTGYQETQYF
>TRBV14|.|TRBJ2-6
CASSLFTGDPGANVLTF
>TRBV11-3|.|TRBJ1-2
CASSALQGAGGYTF
>TRBV7-3|.|TRBJ2-2
CASSLTSSGELFF
>TRBV6-6|.|TRBJ1-3
CASSSSGSGNTIYF
>TRBV7-2|.|TRBJ2-3
CASSLTSGRTDTQYF
>TRBV11-1|.|TRBJ2-2
CASSLFQGGDTGELFF
>TRBV30|once|TRBJ1-4
CAWMPGRTGWIEKLFF
>TRBV11-2|.|TRBJ2-5
CASSRDREETQYF
>TRBV7-3|.|TRBJ1-1
CASSRQLNTEAFF
>TRBV5-4|.|TRBJ1-3
CASSSTGPGNTIYF
>TRBV10-3|few|TRBJ1-6
CATSSDAGGNSPLHF
>TRBV19|few|TRBJ1-2
CASRPGLINSRYGYTF
>TRBV7-2|.|TRBJ1-5
CASSFSGADQPQHF
>TRBV5-4|.|TRBJ2-5
CASSRELAGIRETQYF
>TRBV5-1|.|TRBJ2-3
CASSNRLAGGSDTQYF
>TRBV19|.|TRBJ1-2
CASSISGGANYGYTF
>TRBV5-1|.|TRBJ1-6
CASSSDRENSPLHF
>TRBV7-3|.|TRBJ2-7
CASSLYGRISEQYF
>TRBV3-1/TRBV3-2|.|TRBJ1-4
CASSQGSRATNEKLFF
>TRBV12-3/TRBV12-4|.|TRBJ2-5
CASSFGETQYF
>TRBV5-1|.|TRBJ2-1
CASSLGSGGGEQFF
>TRBV5-1|.|TRBJ2-7
CASSLVGVTYEQYF
>TRBV5-6|.|TRBJ2-7
CASSWTVYEQYF
>TRBV11-2|.|TRBJ2-3
CASTLDRVASTDTQYF
>TRBV7-2|.|TRBJ2-7
CASSLSGLGASYEQYF
>TRBV7-9|.|TRBJ2-5
CASSFLSGSGETQYF
>TRBV4-1|.|TRBJ1-5
CASSQDQGGYGNQPQHF
>TRBV19|.|TRBJ1-1
CASGRQGANTEAFF
>TRBV18|.|TRBJ2-7
CASSSDGRAPPYEQYF
>TRBV4-2|once|TRBJ1-1
CASSSPTGMRAEAFF
>TRBV4-1|.|TRBJ2-2
CASSPEDRGIGELFF
>TRBV5-1|once|TRBJ2-7
CASSPLQGSYEQYF
>TRBV19|.|TRBJ1-1
CAIHGVTEAFF
>TRBV5-8|.|TRBJ2-7
CASSPDRASYEQYF
>TRBV3-1/TRBV3-2|.|TRBJ1-2
CASRQRFRQGGLEGYTF
>TRBV7-3|.|TRBJ2-7
CASSLKSPYEQYF
>TRBV11-3|once|TRBJ2-7
CASSLISSGGEQYF
>TRBV5-4|.|TRBJ2-2
CASFTLRPNTGELFF
>TRBV3-1/TRBV3-2|.|TRBJ2-3
CASSRTGTSAQYF
>TRBV28|.|TRBJ1-2
CASSLDRAGYTF
>TRBV3-1/TRBV3-2|.|TRBJ2-7
CASSQTGGGEQYF
>TRBV3-1/TRBV3-2|.|TRBJ2-3
CASSLRAGGADTQYF
>TRBV9|.|TRBJ2-2
CASSVRQGANTGELFF
>TRBV9|.|TRBJ2-2
CASSREQGQDGELFF
>TRBV19|.|TRBJ2-1
CASSIPGVRVNEQFF
>TRBV10-3|.|TRBJ1-1
CAISVGGDTEAFF
>TRBV24-1|.|TRBJ1-1
CATSDPAGGNTEAFF
>TRBV4-1|.|TRBJ2-7
CASSHPGLPSSYEQYF
>TRBV24-1|.|TRBJ2-2
CATSGGRDHGELFF
>TRBV28|few|TRBJ1-6
CASSIQDSYNSPLHF
>TRBV7-9|.|TRBJ2-5
CPAGGRLEETQYF
>TRBV7-9|few|TRBJ2-5
CASSFDVIRETQYF